Sequencing of this T cell receptor delta chain was carried out in a study of gamma-delta T cells after stem cell transplantation. This clone was recorded a few times. The junction differs from germline at one of its ends, possibly a read error. This CDR3 has 21 residues. Germline CDR1 and CDR2: GEAIGNYY and EKD. TCRdb reprocessed the RT-PCR reads through CATT. The sample includes about 3,000 delta-chain clones, 7.5% to 9% of them seen just once. The source is a human donor. It is not recorded whose cells these are; they may come from a transplant donor. V usage is TRDV2 and J usage is TRDJ2; the match to TRDD3 covers 13 bases. What was sequenced was gamma-delta T cells. The CDR3 coding sequence is TGTGCCTGTGACTCAGTACTGGGGGATACGATAAACCTAGCTTTGACAGCGCAACTCTTCTTT. The encoded protein is CACDSVLGDTINLALTAQLFF.